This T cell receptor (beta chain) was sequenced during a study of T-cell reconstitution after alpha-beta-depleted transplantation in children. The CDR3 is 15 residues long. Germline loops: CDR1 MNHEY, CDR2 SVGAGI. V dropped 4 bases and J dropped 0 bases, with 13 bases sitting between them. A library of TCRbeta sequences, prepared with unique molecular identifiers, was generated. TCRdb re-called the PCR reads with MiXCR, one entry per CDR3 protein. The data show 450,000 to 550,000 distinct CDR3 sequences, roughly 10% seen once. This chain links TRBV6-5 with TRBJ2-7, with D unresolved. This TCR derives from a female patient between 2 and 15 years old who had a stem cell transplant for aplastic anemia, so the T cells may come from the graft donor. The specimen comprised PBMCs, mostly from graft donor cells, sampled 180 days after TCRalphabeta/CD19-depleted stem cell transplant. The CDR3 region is CASSWRRLSSYEQYF. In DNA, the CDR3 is TGTGCCAGCAGTTGGAGACGGCTTAGCTCCTACGAGCAGTACTTC.